These 4 T cell receptor beta chains originate from one sample sequenced in a study of T cell changes during pregnancy in multiple sclerosis. Clones were read by immunoSEQ multiplex PCR, and TCRdb kept only the in-frame ones, dropping some. The sample shows about 110,000 clones, approximately 91% of them seen only once. Sequenced material: peripheral blood, taken after pregnancy. These receptors were taken from a female donor with multiple sclerosis, enrolled in a pregnancy study.

In its sample, this clone was seen a few times. The rearrangement joins TRBV5-5 to TRBJ1-1; TRBD1 aligns across 12 bases. Trimming removed 6 bases from V and 4 bases from J; junction bases left unmatched: 10. Germline lookup yields CDR1 SGHKS and CDR2 YYEKEE (reference sequence). The CDR3 runs to 16 residues. CDR3 bases: TGTGCCAGCACCCCGGGACAGGGGGCTGGTTTCACTGAAGCTTTCTTT. Protein sequence: CASTPGQGAGFTEAFF.

V usage is TRBV4-1 and J usage is TRBJ1-3, with a possible D match to TRBD1 (5 bases). The CDR3 contains 15 residues. V was pared by 1 base and J by 9 bases, with 16 bases between. Germline V lookup: CDR1 MGHRA, CDR2 YSYEKL. Here the CDR3 DNA reads TGCGCCAGCAGCCAAGTAGGGGCCCCCGGGGGCACCATATATTTT. Translation: CASSQVGAPGGTIYF.

The rearrangement links TRBV5-5 to TRBJ2-2, with TRBD2 identical over 13 bases. The CDR3 length is 19 residues. CDR1 is SGHKS, CDR2 YYEKEE, per germline (reference sequence). With V trimmed by 0 bases and J by 4 bases, 9 bases remained unmatched. CDR3 sequence reads: CASSLVLAGGAGITGELFF. The CDR3 bases are TGTGCCAGCAGCTTGGTACTAGCGGGGGGGGCCGGTATCACCGGGGAGCTGTTTTTT.

This clone was counted a single time. This chain uses TRBV30 with TRBJ1-2; no reliable D call. CDR1 is GTSNPN, CDR2 SVGIG, per germline (reference sequence). Between the trimmed V and J ends, which lost 3 bases and 7 bases, there was a span of 6 bases. CDR3 length equals 10 residues. CDR3 sequence reads: CAWRQSGYTF. The CDR3, as DNA: TGTGCCTGGAGACAGTCTGGCTACACCTTC.